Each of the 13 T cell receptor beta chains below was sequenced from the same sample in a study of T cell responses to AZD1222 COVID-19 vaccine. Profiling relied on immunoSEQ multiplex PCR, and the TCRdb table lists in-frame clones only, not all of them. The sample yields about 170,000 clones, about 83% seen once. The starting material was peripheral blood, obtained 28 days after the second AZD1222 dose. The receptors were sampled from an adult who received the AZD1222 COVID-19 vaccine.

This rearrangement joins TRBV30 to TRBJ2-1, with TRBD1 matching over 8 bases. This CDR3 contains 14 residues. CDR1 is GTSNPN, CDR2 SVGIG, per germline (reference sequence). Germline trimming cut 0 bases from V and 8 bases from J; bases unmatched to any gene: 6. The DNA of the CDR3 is TGTGCCTGGAGTGTTGGACAGGGTATTGATGAGCAGTTCTTC. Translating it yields CAWSVGQGIDEQFF.

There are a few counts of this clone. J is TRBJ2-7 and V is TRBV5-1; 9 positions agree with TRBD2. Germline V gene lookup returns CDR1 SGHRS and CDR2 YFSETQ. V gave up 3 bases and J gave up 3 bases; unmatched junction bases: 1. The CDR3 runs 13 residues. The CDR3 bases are TGCGCCAGCAGCTCGCGGGAGGGCTACGAGCAGTACTTC. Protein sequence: CASSSREGYEQYF.

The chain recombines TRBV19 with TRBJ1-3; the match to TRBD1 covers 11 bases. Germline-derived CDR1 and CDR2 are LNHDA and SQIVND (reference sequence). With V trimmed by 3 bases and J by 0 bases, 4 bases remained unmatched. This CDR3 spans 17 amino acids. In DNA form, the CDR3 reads TGTGCCAGTAGTATCCGGACAGGGGGCCGCTCTGGAAACACCATATATTTT. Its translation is CASSIRTGGRSGNTIYF. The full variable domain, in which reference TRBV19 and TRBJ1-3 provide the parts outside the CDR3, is DGGITQSPKYLFRKEGQNVTLSCEQNLNHDAMYWYRQDPGQGLRLIYYSQIVNDFQKGDIAEGYSVSREKKESFPLTVTSAQKNPTAFYLCASSIRTGGRSGNTIYFGEGSWLTVV.

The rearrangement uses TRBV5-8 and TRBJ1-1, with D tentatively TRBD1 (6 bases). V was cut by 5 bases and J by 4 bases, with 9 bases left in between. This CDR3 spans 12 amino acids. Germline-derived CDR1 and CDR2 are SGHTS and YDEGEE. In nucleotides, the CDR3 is TGTGCCAGCAGGAAGGGGGGCACTGAAGCTTTCTTT. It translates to CASRKGGTEAFF.

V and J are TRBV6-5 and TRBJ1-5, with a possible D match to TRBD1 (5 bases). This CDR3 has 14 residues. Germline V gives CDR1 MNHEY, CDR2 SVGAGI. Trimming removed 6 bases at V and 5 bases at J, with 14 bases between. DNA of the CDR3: TGTGCCAGCAGCCCATGGGGGGGGGATCAGCCCCAGCATTTT. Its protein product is CASSPWGGDQPQHF.

The chain's CDR3 is CASSSTPSPLHF. The CDR3 nucleotides read TGTGCCAGCAGTTCTACCCCCTCACCCCTCCACTTT. The chain combines TRBV28 with TRBJ1-6; D is ambiguous. Per germline, CDR1 MDHEN and CDR2 SYDVKM. This CDR3 has 12 residues. V lost 4 bases to trimming and J lost 10 bases, with 8 bases between them.

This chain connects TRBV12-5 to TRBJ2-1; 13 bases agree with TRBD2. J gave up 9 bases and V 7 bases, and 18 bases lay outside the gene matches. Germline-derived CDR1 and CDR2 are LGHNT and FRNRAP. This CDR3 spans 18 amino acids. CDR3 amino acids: CASALTLLAGGPVGEQFF. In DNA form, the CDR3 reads TGTGCTAGTGCCCTAACATTACTAGCGGGGGGGCCGGTCGGTGAGCAGTTCTTC.

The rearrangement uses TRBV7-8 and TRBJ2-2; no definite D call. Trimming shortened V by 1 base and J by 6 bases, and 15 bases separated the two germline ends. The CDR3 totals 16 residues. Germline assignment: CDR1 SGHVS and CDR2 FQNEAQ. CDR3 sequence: CASSLGWPSGAGELFF. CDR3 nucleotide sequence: TGTGCCAGCAGCTTAGGGTGGCCTAGTGGGGCCGGGGAGCTGTTTTTT.

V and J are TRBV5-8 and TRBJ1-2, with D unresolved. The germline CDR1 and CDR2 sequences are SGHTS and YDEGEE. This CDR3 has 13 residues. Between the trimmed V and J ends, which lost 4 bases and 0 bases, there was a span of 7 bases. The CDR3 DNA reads TGTGCCAGCAGCCACAGAGCTAACTATGGCTACACCTTC. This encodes CASSHRANYGYTF.

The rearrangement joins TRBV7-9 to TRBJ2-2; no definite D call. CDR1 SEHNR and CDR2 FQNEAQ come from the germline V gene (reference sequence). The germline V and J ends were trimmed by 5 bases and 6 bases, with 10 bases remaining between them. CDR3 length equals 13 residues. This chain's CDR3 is CASSQMGSGELFF. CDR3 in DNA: TGTGCCAGCAGCCAAATGGGATCCGGGGAGCTGTTTTTT.

The CDR3 reads CSVETGEDTEAFF. The CDR3 nucleotides are TGCAGCGTTGAAACAGGGGAGGACACTGAAGCTTTCTTT. V gene TRBV29-1 combines with J gene TRBJ1-1; 7 nucleotides align to TRBD1. Losses at the gene ends were 2 bases for V and 3 bases for J; bases not matched to a gene: 3. Per the germline V gene, CDR1 is SQVTM and CDR2 is ANQGSEA. The CDR3 sequence is 13 residues long.

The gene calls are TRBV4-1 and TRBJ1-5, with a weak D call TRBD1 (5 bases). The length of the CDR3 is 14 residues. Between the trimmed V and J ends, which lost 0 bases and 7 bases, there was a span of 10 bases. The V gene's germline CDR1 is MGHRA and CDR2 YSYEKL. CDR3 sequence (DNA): TGCGCCAGCAGCCAAGACGGGACGAAGCAGCCCCAGCATTTT. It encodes CASSQDGTKQPQHF.

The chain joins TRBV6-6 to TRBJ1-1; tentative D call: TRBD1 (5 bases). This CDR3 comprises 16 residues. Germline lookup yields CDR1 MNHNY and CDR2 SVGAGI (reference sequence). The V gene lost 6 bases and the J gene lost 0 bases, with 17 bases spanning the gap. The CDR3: CASSLGEGLVNTEAFF. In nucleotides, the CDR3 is TGTGCCAGCAGCCTTGGGGAGGGGCTTGTGAACACTGAAGCTTTCTTT.